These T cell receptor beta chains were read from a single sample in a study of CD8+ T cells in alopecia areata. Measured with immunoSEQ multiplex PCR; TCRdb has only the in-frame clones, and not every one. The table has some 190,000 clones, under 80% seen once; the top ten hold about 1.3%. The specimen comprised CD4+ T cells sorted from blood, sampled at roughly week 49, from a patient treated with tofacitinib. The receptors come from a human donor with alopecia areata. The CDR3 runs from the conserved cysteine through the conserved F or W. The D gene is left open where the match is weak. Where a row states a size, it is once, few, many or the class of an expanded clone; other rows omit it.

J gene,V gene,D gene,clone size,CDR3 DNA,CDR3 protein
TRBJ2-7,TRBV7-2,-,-,TGTGCCAGCAAAAGGGCAGATACTTACGAGCAGTACTTC,CASKRADTYEQYF
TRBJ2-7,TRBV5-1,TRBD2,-,TGCGCCAGCAGCCGGGAGGCCTCATACGAGCAGTACTTC,CASSREASYEQYF
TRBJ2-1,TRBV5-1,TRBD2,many,TGCGCCAGCAGCTTAGCTAGCGGGGGAAGCAATGAGCAGTTCTTC,CASSLASGGSNEQFF
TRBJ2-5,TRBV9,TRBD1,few,TGTGCCAGCAGCGTAGATGGGACAGGGAAAGAGACCCAGTACTTC,CASSVDGTGKETQYF
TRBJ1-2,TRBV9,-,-,TGTGCCAGCAGCGTAGATACGGGAAGGGGCTACACCTTC,CASSVDTGRGYTF
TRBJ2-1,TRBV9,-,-,TGTGCCAGCTCGAGGCGGCCCCACGGAGGTCGGCTAACAGATGAGCAGTTCTTC,CASSRRPHGGRLTDEQFF
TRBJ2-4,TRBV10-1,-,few,TGCGCCAGCAGTGCGGCCGGGGGAACCAAAAACATTCAGTACTTC,CASSAAGGTKNIQYF
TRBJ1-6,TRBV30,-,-,TGTGCCTGGAGTCGGGACGGAAAGAATTCACCCCTCCACTTT,CAWSRDGKNSPLHF
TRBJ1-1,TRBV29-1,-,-,TGCAGCGTTGAGTACAAGGACACTGAAGCTTTCTTT,CSVEYKDTEAFF
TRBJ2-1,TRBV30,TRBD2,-,TGTGCCTGGAGTCTCACCCTAGCGGGGGCCAATGAGCAGTTCTTC,CAWSLTLAGANEQFF
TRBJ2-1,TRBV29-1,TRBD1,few,TGCAGCGTTCACCGGGACAGGGAATATGAGCAGTTCTTC,CSVHRDREYEQFF
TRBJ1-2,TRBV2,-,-,TGTGCCAGCAGCGCCGGGACGGTTACCGTCTATGGCTACACCTTC,CASSAGTVTVYGYTF
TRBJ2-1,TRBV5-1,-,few,TGCGCCAGCAGCCTCTGGTTGGGGGATGAGCAGTTCTTC,CASSLWLGDEQFF
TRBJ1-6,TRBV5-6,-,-,TGTGCCAGCAGCTTGGTCGGGGACGCGGTGTGGAATTCACCCCTCCACTTT,CASSLVGDAVWNSPLHF
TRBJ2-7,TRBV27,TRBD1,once,TGTGCCAGCAGTTTAACAGGGGGGTACGAGCAGTACTTC,CASSLTGGYEQYF
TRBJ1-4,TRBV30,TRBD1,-,TGTGCCTGGAGTGCCTTGTCGACAGGGAAGGACGAAAAACTGTTTTTT,CAWSALSTGKDEKLFF
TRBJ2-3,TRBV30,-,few,TGTGCCTGGAGATTCCAGGGTCTAGATACGCAGTATTTT,CAWRFQGLDTQYF
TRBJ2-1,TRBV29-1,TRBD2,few,TGCAGCGTTGACACGGGACTAGCGGGGCCACGCAATGAGCAGTTCTTC,CSVDTGLAGPRNEQFF
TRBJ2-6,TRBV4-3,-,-,TGCGCCAGCAGCCAGGTCGGGGCCAACGTCCTGACTTTC,CASSQVGANVLTF
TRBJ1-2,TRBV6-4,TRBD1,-,TGTGCCAGCAGTGAGTCGACAGGGGATGGCTACACCTTC,CASSESTGDGYTF
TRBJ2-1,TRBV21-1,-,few,TGTGCCAGCAGCAAGCCAATCGAACAGGGAGACAATGAGCAGTTCTTC,CASSKPIEQGDNEQFF
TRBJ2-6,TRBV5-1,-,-,TGCGCCAGCAGCCCCGGACAGTTATCCGGTGGGTCTGGGGCCAACGTCCTGACTTTC,CASSPGQLSGGSGANVLTF
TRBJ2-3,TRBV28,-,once,TGTGCCAGCAGTTTATACGTGGGAACAGATACGCAGTATTTT,CASSLYVGTDTQYF
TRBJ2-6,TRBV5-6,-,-,TGTGCCAGCAGCTCGCAGAGCTCTGGGGCCAACGTCCTGACTTTC,CASSSQSSGANVLTF
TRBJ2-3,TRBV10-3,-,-,TGTGCCATCTCACCCAGACCAGATACGCAGTATTTT,CAISPRPDTQYF
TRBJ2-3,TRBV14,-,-,TGTGCCAGCAGCCAAGATGGGCTCCGAGTAGATACGCAGTATTTT,CASSQDGLRVDTQYF
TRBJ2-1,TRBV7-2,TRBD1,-,TGTGCCAGCAGCTTAAGGGACAGGGGGAATGAGCAGTTCTTC,CASSLRDRGNEQFF
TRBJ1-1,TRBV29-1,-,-,TGCAGCGTTGCGAGGAACACTGAAGCTTTCTTT,CSVARNTEAFF
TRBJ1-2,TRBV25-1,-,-,TGTGCCAGCAGTCAGGGGCTGGATGGCTACACCTTC,CASSQGLDGYTF
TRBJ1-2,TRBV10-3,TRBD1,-,TGTGCCATTCCAGGACAGGGGGAATATGGCTACACCTTC,CAIPGQGEYGYTF
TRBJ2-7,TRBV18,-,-,TGTGCCAGCTCACCACGGACAGACTACGAGCAGTACTTC,CASSPRTDYEQYF
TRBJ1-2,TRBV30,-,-,TGTGCCTCAAAGACTAATGGATATGGCTACACCTTC,CASKTNGYGYTF
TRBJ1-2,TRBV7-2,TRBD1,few,TGTGCCAGCAGCTTAAACCAGGGGGCGAATGGCTACACCTTC,CASSLNQGANGYTF
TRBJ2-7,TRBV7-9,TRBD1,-,TGTGCCAGCAGCCTAGACAGGGTGGCCTACGAGCAGTACTTC,CASSLDRVAYEQYF
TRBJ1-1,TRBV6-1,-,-,TGTGCCAGCATTCAACTGACAGGTATGAACACTGAAGCTTTCTTT,CASIQLTGMNTEAFF
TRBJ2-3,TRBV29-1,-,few,TGCAGCGTTGATCTAGATACGCAGTATTTT,CSVDLDTQYF
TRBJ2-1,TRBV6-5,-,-,TGTGCCAGCAGTTACCGCCAGGGGGGTGAGCAGTTCTTC,CASSYRQGGEQFF
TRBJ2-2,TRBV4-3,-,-,TGCGCCAGCAGCCAAGACCCGGACACCGGGGAGCTGTTTTTT,CASSQDPDTGELFF
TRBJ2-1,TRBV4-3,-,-,TGCGCCAGCAGCCAAGATTCGTGGGGTGAGCAGTTCTTC,CASSQDSWGEQFF
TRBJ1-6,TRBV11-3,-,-,TGTGCCAGCAGCACCGCCGGGTTGGACAATTCACCCCTCCACTTT,CASSTAGLDNSPLHF
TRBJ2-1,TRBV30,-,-,TGTGCCTGGAGTCCTAGGGGGGATGAGCAGTTCTTC,CAWSPRGDEQFF
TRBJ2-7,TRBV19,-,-,TGTGCCAGTAGTCCCAGACAGGCACAGATAACCTACGAGCAGTACTTC,CASSPRQAQITYEQYF
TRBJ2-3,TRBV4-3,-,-,TGCGCCAGCAGCCAAGATGGCGGTAGCGGATCCACAGATACGCAGTATTTT,CASSQDGGSGSTDTQYF
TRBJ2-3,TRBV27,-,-,TGTGCCAGCAATTCTTCCGGAAGATCTAGCACAGATACGCAGTATTTT,CASNSSGRSSTDTQYF
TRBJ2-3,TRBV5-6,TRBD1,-,TGTGCCAGCAGTTCCGGGACAGGGGTTAGGGATACGCAGTATTTT,CASSSGTGVRDTQYF
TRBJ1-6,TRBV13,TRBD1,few,TGTGCCAGCAGCTCACGACAGGGGCCGAATTCACCCCTCCACTTT,CASSSRQGPNSPLHF
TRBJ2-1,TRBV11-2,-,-,TGTGCCAGCAGACGACAGGTCGGGGATGAGCAGTTCTTC,CASRRQVGDEQFF
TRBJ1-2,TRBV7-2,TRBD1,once,TGTGCCAGCAGCAAACTTACAGGGGAGGGTGGCTACACCTTC,CASSKLTGEGGYTF
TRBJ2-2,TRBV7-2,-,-,TGTGCCAGCACCAGCCCCCCCGGGGAGCTGTTTTTT,CASTSPPGELFF
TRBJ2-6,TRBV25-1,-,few,TGTGCCAGCAGTTTCGCCAACGTCCTGACTTTC,CASSFANVLTF
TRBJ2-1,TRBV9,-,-,TGTGCCAGCAGCGTAGCTCAAGCGGGTGGTATAAATGAGCAGTTCTTC,CASSVAQAGGINEQFF